This T cell receptor beta chain was captured in a study of regulatory and conventional T cells in RAG deficiency (dated by TCRdb to about 2017). With regard to the full study: High-throughput TCR beta sequencing was used to compare the diversity and composition of the Treg, conventional CD4+ and CD8+ T cell repertoires of RAG-deficient patients with those of healthy controls.

With respect to this clone: What antigen it recognizes has not been identified. Base-call qualities are not available, and no considerably larger clone is one nucleotide away.

Before genomic DNA extraction, conventional CD4+ T cells were purified from blood as CD25-low CD127-high cells. For repertoire analyses, the comparison group consisted of about 8 healthy control donors. Receptor amplification or capture employed the immunoSEQ multiplex PCR assay. Genomic DNA from the sorted T-cell subsets was used to amplify rearranged TCR beta chain products, which were then sequenced. As for the authors' bioinformatics: Shannon entropy and Simpson indices were used to measure the diversity of productive TCR beta rearrangements in each repertoire. To gauge clonal expansion, the frequencies of the 100 most abundant productive TCR beta clonotypes among total reads were added together. The TRB repertoires were scored with a self-reactivity index built on which amino acids appear at CDR3beta positions 6 and 7. Two-way ANOVA was applied to the repertoire analyses, whereas Student t or Mann-Whitney tests were applied to the flow cytometric analyses. The table comes from immuneACCESS by way of TCRdb, which keeps in-frame sequences with V and J called. Part of the clones is missing from these tables; in studies checked, under half for an unresolved V gene and the rest for unknown reasons. V, J and clone size reflect that table, while D and trimming were determined from the DNA. In all, the sample holds about 12,000 clones, and 85% to 95% of those were seen once. The ten largest clonotypes hold approximately 1% of the sample.

The CDR3, cysteine through phenylalanine, is 13 amino acids long. The kept DNA is CDR3 alone, 39 bases in frame from the first base. The germline V gene (reference sequence) specifies MNHNY as CDR1 and SVGAGI as CDR2. V and J are trimmed by 6 bases and 13 bases, and the gene matches miss 7 bases of the junction. Findings and caveats that apply to the study as a whole: The CD25-high CD127-low cells sorted from Omenn syndrome patients may be peripherally activated cells rather than true Treg cells. In Omenn syndrome and CID/AS patients compared with controls, around 100-fold fewer unique TCR beta sequences were detected from Treg cells, versus around 10-fold fewer for other subsets. Shorter CDR3 lengths were found in all patient T-cell subsets, and >80% Treg-Tconv repertoire overlap at nucleotide and amino acid level was observed in Omenn syndrome patients. Compared with control T-cell subpopulations, RAG-deficient patients had much lower Shannon entropy and higher Simpson indices. For some subjects, some analyses of T-cell subsets were not performed.

Separately, the same data were catalogued under a study of regulatory T cells. The second paper further reports: The multiplex PCR relied on 52 forward TRBV primers and 13 reverse TRBJ primers, and amplification bias was corrected through assay-based and computational methods. Repertoires from patients had restricted unique TRB V-J pairs and skewed V and J gene usage, with the strongest effect in regulatory T cells. The study compared T-cell receptor beta repertoires of sorted regulatory, conventional CD4+ and CD8+ T cells between CD3G-deficient patients and healthy controls. Peripheral blood mononuclear cells were isolated by Ficoll density separation. Rearranged TRB loci were amplified from genomic DNA by multiplex PCR within the immunoSEQ assay. An Illumina HiSeq platform was used to sequence the TRB amplicons. Custom algorithms error-filtered the raw sequences and aligned them to reference gene sequences, after which the immunoSEQ online tools were used for analysis. Frequencies of productive and nonproductive TRB rearrangements were assessed among unique sequences as well as among total sequences. Prism software was used to run t tests, Mann-Whitney tests or two-way ANOVA for comparisons between groups.

Here the chain combines TRBV6-6 and TRBJ1-6; TRBD1 aligns with 9 central bases. Sequencing was done on a sample of CD4+ effector T cells sorted from blood. This clonotype originated in a human donor in good health. The CDR3: CASSRDRVGPLHF. In nucleotides, the sequence is TGTGCCAGCAGCCGGGACAGGGTGGGGCCCCTCCACTTT.